Sequencing of this TCR beta chain was carried out in a study of T-cell memory formation after mild COVID-19. General observations from the study: Most CD4+ clones that shrank were in CM and EM, while CD8+ ones turned up in EMRA. Pre-infection memory showed some responding clones, and this suggested that cross-reactive memory joined.

A few counts support this clonotype. The antigen is unknown. The V segment lost 4 bases and the J segment 2 bases; nucleotides outside the gene matches: 4. The CDR3 sequence is 15 residues long. TCRdb processed the 5' RACE reads anew with MiXCR; each CDR3 protein has one entry. Here the sample spans approximately 60,000 distinct CDR3 sequences, about 10% being singletons. The V gene is TRBV12-3 or TRBV12-4, the J gene TRBJ2-1, with 8 bases that match TRBD2. This sequence originates from a man younger than 30 who had mild COVID-19 (a few samples of this study predate the infection). Cell type and time point are not known. Specimen: PBMCs or a T cell subset sorted from them (not recorded which). This CDR3 is CASSYGSGTYNEQFF. DNA for the CDR3: TGTGCCAGCAGTTATGGTAGCGGGACCTACAATGAGCAGTTCTTC.